This T cell receptor beta chain stems from a study of shared clonotypes between healthy human individuals. Negatively enriched CD4+ T cells were divided by CD45RA into naive and memory. This clone was observed a handful of times. Profiling relied on immunoSEQ multiplex PCR, and the TCRdb table lists in-frame clones only, not all of them. The sample contains roughly 2.5 million clones, about 92% of which appear only once. Sequenced sample: naive CD4+ T cells sorted from blood. The subset here: CD45RA+ positively selected. This TCR came from a man aged 18-30 years in good health.

The CDR3 loop reads CASSDPGQGNTEAFF. The CDR3 bases are TGTGCCAGCAGCGACCCGGGACAGGGGAACACTGAAGCTTTCTTT. The chain is built from TRBV9 and TRBJ1-1; TRBD1 matches 9 bases. Germline trimming cut 3 bases from V and 1 base from J; bases unmatched to any gene: 4. The V gene's germline CDR1 is SGDLS and CDR2 YYNGEE. The CDR3 covers 15 residues.